These 17 T cell receptor beta chains originate from one sample sequenced in a study of identical twins (dated by TCRdb to the mid-2010s). The library relied on 5' RACE. TCRdb records Illumina HiSeq 2000 as the sequencer. TCRdb took the public reads, trimmed them with fastp at Q25, ran MiXCR for clone calling and kept in-frame beta chains. Records with the same CDR3 protein are collapsed into one entry carrying the most frequent genes and DNA. This sample is represented by some 500,000 distinct CDR3 sequences; around 9.6% of them were singletons. The ten biggest clones cover roughly 3.2% of the sample. These sequences were also reported in another study, on yellow fever vaccine responses in identical twins.

Sequencing used PBMCs. Receptors were obtained from a woman aged 18-29 years in good health.

In its sample, this clonotype was seen many times. The chain recombines TRBV15 with TRBJ2-5; tentative D call: TRBD2 (6 bases). Germline CDR1 LNHNV, CDR2 YYDKDF (reference sequence). The CDR3 extends over 19 amino acids. Trimming removed 0 bases from V and 4 bases from J, with 24 bases in between. CDR3 coding DNA: TGTGCCACCAGCAGAGATCTTCCGACGGCTTTGGACGGGGGAGAGACCCAGTACTTC. Translation gives CATSRDLPTALDGGETQYF.

V and J are TRBV20-1 and TRBJ2-4; no definite D call. V dropped 7 bases and J dropped 0 bases, with 22 bases sitting between them. Germline V gene lookup returns CDR1 DFQATT and CDR2 SNEGSKA (reference sequence). The CDR3 is 17 amino acids. The CDR3 reads CSGLAPDPSIAKNIQYF. CDR3 bases: TGCAGTGGGTTGGCGCCCGATCCAAGTATAGCCAAAAACATTCAGTACTTC.

This clonotype has more than one count but fewer than ten. V usage is TRBV20-1 and J usage is TRBJ1-1, with no clear D. The CDR3 contains 13 residues. CDR1 is DFQATT, CDR2 SNEGSKA, per germline (reference sequence). V was clipped by 5 bases and J by 1 base, with 11 bases between them. This CDR3 reads CSARAPENTEAFF. DNA of the CDR3: TGCAGTGCTCGAGCTCCGGAGAACACTGAAGCTTTCTTT.

This clonotype was counted a single time. The V gene is TRBV4-2, the J gene TRBJ2-1; TRBD2 matches at 7 bases. CDR1 is LGHNA and CDR2 is YNFKEQ in the germline V gene. Losses at the gene ends were 6 bases for V and 3 bases for J; bases not matched to a gene: 2. The CDR3 runs 13 residues. This chain's CDR3 is CASRRDYYNEQFF. CDR3 coding DNA: TGTGCCAGCAGGCGGGACTACTACAATGAGCAGTTCTTC.

This clonotype was counted between two and nine times. The rearrangement uses TRBV20-1 and TRBJ2-7; no clear D. This CDR3 has 13 amino acids. V dropped 7 bases and J dropped 2 bases, with 15 bases sitting between them. The germline gives CDR1 DFQATT, CDR2 SNEGSKA (reference sequence). The CDR3 DNA reads as TGCAGTGTCGCCAGTGAAGCACCCTACGAGCAGTACTTC. Residues: CSVASEAPYEQYF.

This clonotype has a handful of counts. The chain couples TRBV5-1 to TRBJ2-2; the match to TRBD1 covers 10 bases. With 4 bases clipped from V and 0 bases from J, the junction kept 6 bases outside the gene matches. Germline values: CDR1 SGHRS, CDR2 YFSETQ. This CDR3 has 17 residues. In nucleotides, the CDR3 is TGCGCCAGCAGCATGGACAGGGGGTTCTCGAACACCGGGGAGCTGTTTTTT. Translated: CASSMDRGFSNTGELFF.

This clonotype was recorded at least ten times. Here the CDR3 reads CSVAPDSYNEQFF. The CDR3 nucleotides are TGCAGCGTTGCCCCTGACAGCTACAATGAGCAGTTCTTC. The V and J genes are TRBV29-1 and TRBJ2-1; possibly TRBD1 for D (5 bases). V shed 4 bases and J shed 3 bases, with 10 bases lying between them. This CDR3 is built from 13 residues. The germline CDR1 and CDR2 sequences are SQVTM and ANQGSEA.

This clonotype has just a few counts. This chain uses TRBV28 with TRBJ1-3; no definite D call. Germline CDR1 is MDHEN and CDR2 is SYDVKM. Deletions cut 6 bases from V and 0 bases from J, with 12 bases between. The CDR3 covers 15 residues. The CDR3, as DNA: TGTGCCAGCAGGCTATCACCAAACTCTGGAAACACCATATATTTT. Translated: CASRLSPNSGNTIYF.

This clonotype was seen repeatedly, ten times or more. This chain joins TRBV29-1 and TRBJ2-2; D gene unclear. The V end was cut by 7 bases, the J end by 5 bases, with 11 bases between. The CDR3 has 12 amino acids. Germline V gene data show CDR1 as SQVTM and CDR2 as ANQGSEA. The CDR3 DNA is TGCAGCGCCCTGTGGGGAACCGGGGAGCTGTTTTTT. Translating gives CSALWGTGELFF.

This clonotype was detected many times. The rearrangement links TRBV18 to TRBJ2-5; 10 positions agree with TRBD1. Unmatched junction bases numbered 8, after V lost 3 bases and J lost 4 bases. Germline V gene sequence: CDR1 KGHSH, CDR2 LQKENI. CDR3 size: 16 residues. In DNA form, the CDR3 reads TGTGCCAGCTCACCGCTGGGACAGGGGAATCGAGAGACCCAGTACTTC. Protein: CASSPLGQGNRETQYF.

The chain carries TRBV15 and TRBJ2-3; D not resolved. In germline, CDR1 is LNHNV, CDR2 YYDKDF (reference sequence). Trimming stripped 2 bases from V and 0 bases from J, with 3 bases between. This CDR3 is 13 amino acids long. The CDR3 DNA reads TGTGCCACCAGCAGAAGGAGCACAGATACGCAGTATTTT. Its translation is CATSRRSTDTQYF.

The rearrangement uses TRBV4-3 and TRBJ2-2, with 9 bases identical to TRBD1. V was pared by 0 bases and J by 4 bases, with 6 bases of the junction left unmatched. Germline V gene lookup returns CDR1 LGHNA and CDR2 YSLEER. The CDR3 covers 17 residues. In DNA, the CDR3 is TGCGCCAGCAGCCAAGACGTCGGGACAGGGTTCACCGGGGAGCTGTTTTTT. Translation: CASSQDVGTGFTGELFF.

The table lists this clonotype with a few counts. The chain employs TRBV4-1 and TRBJ2-2; D is ambiguous. The germline V gene has CDR1 MGHRA and CDR2 YSYEKL. The CDR3 extends over 15 amino acids. The V and J ends lost 0 bases and 3 bases respectively, with 8 bases between them. This CDR3 is CASSQEWGYTGELFF. Written as DNA, the CDR3 is TGCGCCAGCAGCCAAGAATGGGGATACACCGGGGAGCTGTTTTTT.

This chain connects TRBV7-8 to TRBJ2-1; D possibly corresponds to TRBD2 (5 bases). The V and J ends lost 5 bases and 0 bases respectively, with 14 bases between them. The germline CDR1 and CDR2 sequences are SGHVS and FQNEAQ. The CDR3 length is 16 residues. Here the CDR3 reads CASSTWSAGSYNEQFF. The CDR3 DNA is TGTGCCAGCAGCACCTGGTCGGCGGGCTCCTACAATGAGCAGTTCTTC.

This clonotype was detected only a few times. J is TRBJ2-5 and V is TRBV6-1; D remains unclear. Looked up from germline, CDR1 is MNHNS and CDR2 is SASEGT. Trimming took off 1 base at V and 6 bases at J, with 9 bases between the two ends. The CDR3 runs to 13 residues. CDR3 protein: CASSEEVSQTQYF. In nucleotides, the CDR3 is TGTGCCAGCAGTGAAGAGGTTTCCCAGACCCAGTACTTC.

This clonotype was detected ten times or more. The gene calls are TRBV5-1 and TRBJ2-2; 9 bases are shared with TRBD2. J was trimmed by 4 bases and V by 4 bases; bases with no gene match: 8. CDR1 and CDR2 (germline): SGHRS, YFSETQ. CDR3 length: 16 residues. For the CDR3, the DNA is TGCGCCAGCAGCCCAAGGACTAGCGCGAGCACCGGGGAGCTGTTTTTT. This translates into CASSPRTSASTGELFF.

This clonotype came up many times. This chain links TRBV7-9 with TRBJ2-5, with 9 bases aligning to TRBD2. Germline assignment: CDR1 SEHNR and CDR2 FQNEAQ (reference sequence). The CDR3 contains 15 residues. V lost 4 bases, J lost 4 bases, and 7 bases stayed unmatched. The CDR3 spells CASSSKTSGIETQYF. Here the CDR3 DNA reads TGTGCCAGCAGCTCCAAGACTAGCGGAATAGAGACCCAGTACTTC.